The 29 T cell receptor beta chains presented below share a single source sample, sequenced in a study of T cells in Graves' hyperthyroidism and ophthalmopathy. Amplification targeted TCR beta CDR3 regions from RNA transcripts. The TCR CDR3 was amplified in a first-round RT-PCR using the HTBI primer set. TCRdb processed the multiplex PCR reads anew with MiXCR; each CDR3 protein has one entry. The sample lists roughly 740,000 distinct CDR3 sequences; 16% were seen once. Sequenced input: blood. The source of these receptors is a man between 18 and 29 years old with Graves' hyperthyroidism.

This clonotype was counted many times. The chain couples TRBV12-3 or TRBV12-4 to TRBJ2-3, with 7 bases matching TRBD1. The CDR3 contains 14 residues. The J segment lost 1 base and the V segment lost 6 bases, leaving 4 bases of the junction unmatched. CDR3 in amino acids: CASRDRWGTDTQYF. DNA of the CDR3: TGTGCCAGCAGGGACAGGTGGGGCACAGATACGCAGTATTTT.

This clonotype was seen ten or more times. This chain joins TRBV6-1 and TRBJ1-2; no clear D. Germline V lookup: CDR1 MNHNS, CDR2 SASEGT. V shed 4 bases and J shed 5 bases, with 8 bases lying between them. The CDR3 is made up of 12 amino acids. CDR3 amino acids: CASSGPGYGYTF. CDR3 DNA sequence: TGTGCCAGCAGTGGGCCCGGGTATGGCTACACCTTC.

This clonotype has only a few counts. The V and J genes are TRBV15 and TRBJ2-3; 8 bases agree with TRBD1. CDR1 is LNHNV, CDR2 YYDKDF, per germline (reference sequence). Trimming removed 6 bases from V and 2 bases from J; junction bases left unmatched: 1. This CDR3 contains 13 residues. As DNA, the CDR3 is TGTGCCACCAGGGACAGGGACACAGATACGCAGTATTTT. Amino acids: CATRDRDTDTQYF.

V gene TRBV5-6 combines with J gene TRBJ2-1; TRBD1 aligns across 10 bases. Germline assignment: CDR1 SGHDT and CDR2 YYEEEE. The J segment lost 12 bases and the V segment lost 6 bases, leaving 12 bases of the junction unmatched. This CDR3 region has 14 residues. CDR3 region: CASIPGTGEEGQFF. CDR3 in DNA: TGTGCCAGCATTCCCGGGACAGGGGAGGAAGGGCAGTTCTTC.

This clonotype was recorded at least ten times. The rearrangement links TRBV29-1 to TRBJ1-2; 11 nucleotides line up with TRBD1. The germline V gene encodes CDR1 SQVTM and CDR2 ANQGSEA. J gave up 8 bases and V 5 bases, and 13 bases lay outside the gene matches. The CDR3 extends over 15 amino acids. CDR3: CSVYHLDRGRWGYTF. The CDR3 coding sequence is TGCAGCGTTTATCATCTGGACAGGGGGCGTTGGGGCTACACCTTC.

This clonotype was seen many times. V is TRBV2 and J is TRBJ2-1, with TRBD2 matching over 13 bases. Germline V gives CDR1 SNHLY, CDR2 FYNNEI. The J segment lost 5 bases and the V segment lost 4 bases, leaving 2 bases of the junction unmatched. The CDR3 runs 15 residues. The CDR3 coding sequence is TGTGCCAGCAGTGCCGGGACTAGCGGGAACAATGAGCAGTTCTTC. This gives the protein CASSAGTSGNNEQFF.

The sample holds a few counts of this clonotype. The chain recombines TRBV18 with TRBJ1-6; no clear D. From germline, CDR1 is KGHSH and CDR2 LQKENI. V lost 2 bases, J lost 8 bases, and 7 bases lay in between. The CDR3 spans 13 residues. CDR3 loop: CASSPIEHSPLHF. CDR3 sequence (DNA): TGTGCCAGCTCACCAATTGAGCATTCACCCCTCCACTTT.

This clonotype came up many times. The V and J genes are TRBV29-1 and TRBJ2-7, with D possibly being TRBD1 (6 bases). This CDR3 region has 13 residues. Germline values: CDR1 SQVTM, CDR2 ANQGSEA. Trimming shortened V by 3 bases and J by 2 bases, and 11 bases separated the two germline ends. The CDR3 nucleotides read TGCAGCGTTGAGACAGGTTATGCCTACGAGCAGTACTTC. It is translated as CSVETGYAYEQYF.

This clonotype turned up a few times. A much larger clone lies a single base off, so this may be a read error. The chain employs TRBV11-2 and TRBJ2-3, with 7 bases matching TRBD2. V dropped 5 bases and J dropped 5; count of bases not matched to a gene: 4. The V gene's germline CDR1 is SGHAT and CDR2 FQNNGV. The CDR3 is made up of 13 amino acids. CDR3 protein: CASSPWGGDTQYF. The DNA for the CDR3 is TGTGCCAGCAGCCCCTGGGGGGGAGATACGCAGTATTTT.

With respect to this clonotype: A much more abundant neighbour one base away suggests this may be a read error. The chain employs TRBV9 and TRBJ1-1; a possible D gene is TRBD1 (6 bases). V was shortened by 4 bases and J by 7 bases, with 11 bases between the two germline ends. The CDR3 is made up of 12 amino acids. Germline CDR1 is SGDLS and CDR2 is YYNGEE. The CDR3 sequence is CASSCPDSEAFF. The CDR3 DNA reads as TGTGCCAGCAGCTGCCCGGACAGTGAAGCTTTCTTT.

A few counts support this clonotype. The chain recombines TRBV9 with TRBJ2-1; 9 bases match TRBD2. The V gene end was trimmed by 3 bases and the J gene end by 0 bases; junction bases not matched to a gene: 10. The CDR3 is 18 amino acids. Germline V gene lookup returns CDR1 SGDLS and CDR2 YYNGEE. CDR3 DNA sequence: TGTGCCAGCAGCGCACCGAAAGCGGGAGGTAGCTCCTACAATGAGCAGTTCTTC. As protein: CASSAPKAGGSSYNEQFF.

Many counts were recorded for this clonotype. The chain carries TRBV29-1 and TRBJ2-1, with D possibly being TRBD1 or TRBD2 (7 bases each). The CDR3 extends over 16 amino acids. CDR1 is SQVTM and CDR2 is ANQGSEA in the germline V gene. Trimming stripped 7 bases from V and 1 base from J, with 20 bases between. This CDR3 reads CSAEGGDSNSYNEQFF. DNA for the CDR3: TGCAGCGCCGAGGGGGGGGACAGCAATTCCTACAATGAGCAGTTCTTC.

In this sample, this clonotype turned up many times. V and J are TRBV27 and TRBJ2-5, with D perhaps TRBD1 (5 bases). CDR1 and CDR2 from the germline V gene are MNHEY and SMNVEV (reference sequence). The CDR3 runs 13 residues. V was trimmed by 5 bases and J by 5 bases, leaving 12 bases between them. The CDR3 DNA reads TGTGCCAGCAGTGGAAATAAGGGGGAGACCCAGTACTTC. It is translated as CASSGNKGETQYF.

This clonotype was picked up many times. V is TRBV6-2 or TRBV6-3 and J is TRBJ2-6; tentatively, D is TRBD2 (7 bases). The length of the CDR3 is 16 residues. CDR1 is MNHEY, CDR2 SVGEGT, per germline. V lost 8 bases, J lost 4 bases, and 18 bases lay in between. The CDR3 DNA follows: TGTGCCAGCGTCGGGGGGCGCCCGGCGGGGGCCAACGTCCTGACTTTC. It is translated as CASVGGRPAGANVLTF.

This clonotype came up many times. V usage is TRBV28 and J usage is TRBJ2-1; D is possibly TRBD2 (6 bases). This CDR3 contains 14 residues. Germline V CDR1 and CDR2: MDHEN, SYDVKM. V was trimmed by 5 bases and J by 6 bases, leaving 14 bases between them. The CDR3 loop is CASSPLGTPNEQFF. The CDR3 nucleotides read TGTGCCAGCAGTCCCCTTGGGACTCCCAATGAGCAGTTCTTC.

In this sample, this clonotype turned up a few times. CDR3 DNA: TGTGCCATCAGCAAGGGACAGCAACAAGAGACCCAGTACTTC. Amino acid sequence: CAISKGQQQETQYF. V usage is TRBV10-3 and J usage is TRBJ2-5; 7 bases line up with TRBD1. The germline CDR1 and CDR2 sequences are ENHRY and SYGVKD. The CDR3 is 14 residues long. Trimming took 6 bases from V and 2 from J; bases not matched to a gene: 6.

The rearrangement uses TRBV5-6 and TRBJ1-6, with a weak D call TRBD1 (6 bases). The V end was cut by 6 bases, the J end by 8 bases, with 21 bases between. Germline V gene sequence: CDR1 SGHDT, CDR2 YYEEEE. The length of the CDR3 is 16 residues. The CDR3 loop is CASNYSPGRGDSPLHF. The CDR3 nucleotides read TGTGCCAGCAACTATTCCCCGGGCAGGGGCGATTCACCCCTCCACTTT.

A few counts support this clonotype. The CDR3 nucleotides are TGTGCCAGCAGCTCGTCAGGCTCACCCCTCCACTTT. Protein sequence: CASSSSGSPLHF. The chain is built from TRBV7-9 and TRBJ1-6; D not certain. V was shortened by 4 bases and J by 10 bases, with 8 bases between the two germline ends. Germline V CDR1 and CDR2: SEHNR, FQNEAQ (reference sequence). CDR3 length: 12 amino acids.

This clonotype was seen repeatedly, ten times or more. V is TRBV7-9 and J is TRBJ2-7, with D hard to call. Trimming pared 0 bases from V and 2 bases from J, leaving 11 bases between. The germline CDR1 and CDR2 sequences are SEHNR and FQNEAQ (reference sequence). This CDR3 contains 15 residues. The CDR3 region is CASSLALTEAYEQYF. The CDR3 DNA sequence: TGTGCCAGCAGCTTAGCGCTAACAGAGGCCTACGAGCAGTACTTC.

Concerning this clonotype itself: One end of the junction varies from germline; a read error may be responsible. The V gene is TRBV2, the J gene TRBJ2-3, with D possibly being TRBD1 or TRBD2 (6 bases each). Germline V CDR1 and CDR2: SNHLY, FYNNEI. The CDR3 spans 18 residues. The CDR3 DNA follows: TGTGCCAGCAGCCCCTACCCGACAGGCGAAACTAGCACAGATATGCAGTATTTT. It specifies CASSPYPTGETSTDMQYF.

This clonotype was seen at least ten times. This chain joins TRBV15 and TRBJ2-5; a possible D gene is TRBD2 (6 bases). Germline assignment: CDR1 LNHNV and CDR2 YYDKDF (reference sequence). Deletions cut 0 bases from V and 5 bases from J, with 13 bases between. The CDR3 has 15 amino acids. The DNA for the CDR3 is TGTGCCACCAGCAGAGATACTCAGGGAGGTGAGACCCAGTACTTC. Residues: CATSRDTQGGETQYF. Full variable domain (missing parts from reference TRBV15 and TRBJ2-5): DAMVIQNPRYQVTQFGKPVTLSCSQTLNHNVMYWYQQKSSQAPKLLFHYYDKDFNNEADTPDNFQSRRPNTSFCFLDIRSPGLGDTAMYLCATSRDTQGGETQYFGPGTRLLVL.

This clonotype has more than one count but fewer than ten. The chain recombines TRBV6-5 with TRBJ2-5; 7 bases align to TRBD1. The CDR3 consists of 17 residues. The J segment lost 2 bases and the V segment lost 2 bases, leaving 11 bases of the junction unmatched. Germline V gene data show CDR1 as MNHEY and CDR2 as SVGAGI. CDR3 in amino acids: CASSYPEGARLQETQYF. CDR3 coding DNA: TGTGCCAGCAGTTACCCCGAGGGGGCCCGGTTACAAGAGACCCAGTACTTC.

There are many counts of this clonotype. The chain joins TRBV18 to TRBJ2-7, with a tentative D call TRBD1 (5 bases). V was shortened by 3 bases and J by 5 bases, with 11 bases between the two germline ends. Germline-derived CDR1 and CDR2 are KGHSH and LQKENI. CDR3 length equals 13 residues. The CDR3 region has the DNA TGTGCCAGCTCACCGAGACAGCCCAACGAGCAGTACTTC. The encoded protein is CASSPRQPNEQYF.

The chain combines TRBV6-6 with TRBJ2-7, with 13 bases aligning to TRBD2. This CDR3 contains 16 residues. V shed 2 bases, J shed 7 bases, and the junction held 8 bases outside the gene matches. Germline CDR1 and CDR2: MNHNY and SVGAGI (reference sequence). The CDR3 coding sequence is TGTGCCAGCAGTTACCTCTGGACTAGCGGGAGTCATGAGCAGTACTTC. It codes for CASSYLWTSGSHEQYF.

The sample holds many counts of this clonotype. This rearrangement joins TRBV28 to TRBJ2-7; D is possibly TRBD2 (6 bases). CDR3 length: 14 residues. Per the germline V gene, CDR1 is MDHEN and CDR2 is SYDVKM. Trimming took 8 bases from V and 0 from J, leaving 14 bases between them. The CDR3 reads CASQTSLHSYEQYF. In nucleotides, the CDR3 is TGTGCCAGCCAAACTAGCCTCCACTCCTACGAGCAGTACTTC.

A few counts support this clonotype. The chain's CDR3 is CASSVSSGRGETQYF. The CDR3 DNA reads TGTGCCAGCAGCGTGTCTAGCGGGAGGGGGGAGACCCAGTACTTC. The chain combines TRBV9 with TRBJ2-5; 12 nucleotides agree with TRBD2. CDR3 size: 15 residues. V gave up 2 bases and J gave up 5 bases; unmatched junction bases: 4. In germline, CDR1 is SGDLS, CDR2 YYNGEE.

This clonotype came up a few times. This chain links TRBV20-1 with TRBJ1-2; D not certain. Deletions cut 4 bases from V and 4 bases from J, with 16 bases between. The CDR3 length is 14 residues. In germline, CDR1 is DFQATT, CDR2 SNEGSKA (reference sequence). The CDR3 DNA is TGCAGTGCTACAGAGCAGCTCACAGCCTATGGCTACACCTTC. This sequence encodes CSATEQLTAYGYTF.

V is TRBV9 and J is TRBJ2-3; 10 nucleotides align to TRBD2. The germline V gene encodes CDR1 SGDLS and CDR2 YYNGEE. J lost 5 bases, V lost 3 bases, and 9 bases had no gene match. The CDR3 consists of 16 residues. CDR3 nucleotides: TGTGCCAGCAGCGGAGCAAGCGGGAGGGTAAGAGATACGCAGTATTTT. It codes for CASSGASGRVRDTQYF.

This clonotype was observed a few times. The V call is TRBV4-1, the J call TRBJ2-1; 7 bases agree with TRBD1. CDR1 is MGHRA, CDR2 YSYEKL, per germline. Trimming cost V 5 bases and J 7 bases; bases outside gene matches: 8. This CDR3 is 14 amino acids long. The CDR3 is CASSIPDRRNEQFF. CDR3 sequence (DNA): TGCGCCAGCAGCATCCCGGACAGGAGGAATGAGCAGTTCTTC.